This T cell receptor beta chain was identified during a study of OX40 agonist ivuxolimab in advanced cancers. Study as a whole: Ivuxolimab, an antibody that agonizes OX40 (CD134), was administered to the patients. The dose-escalation cohort had hepatocellular carcinoma, melanoma, renal cell or head and neck cancer.

Germline assignment: CDR1 MGHRA and CDR2 YSYEKL. V was pared by 1 base and J by 0 bases, with 10 bases between. This CDR3 region has 16 residues. Study conclusions and caveats: Normalized expansion of T-cell clones was also low for some nonresponders.

Some clones are missing from TCRdb's copy, which holds only in-frame ones; the method was immunoSEQ multiplex PCR. This table holds tens of thousands of clones, 90% to 95% found once. About this clone: The target antigen is unknown.

The sample in question was CD4+ or CD8+ T cells sorted from blood, obtained in a trial of the OX40 agonist ivuxolimab. The chain couples TRBV4-1 to TRBJ1-5; unclear D gene. The receptor was derived from an adult with an advanced solid tumor such as melanoma, head and neck, liver or kidney cancer. In nucleotides, the CDR3 is TGCGCCAGCAGCCAAGTCGGAGGTAATAGCAATCAGCCCCAGCATTTT. Translation gives CASSQVGGNSNQPQHF.